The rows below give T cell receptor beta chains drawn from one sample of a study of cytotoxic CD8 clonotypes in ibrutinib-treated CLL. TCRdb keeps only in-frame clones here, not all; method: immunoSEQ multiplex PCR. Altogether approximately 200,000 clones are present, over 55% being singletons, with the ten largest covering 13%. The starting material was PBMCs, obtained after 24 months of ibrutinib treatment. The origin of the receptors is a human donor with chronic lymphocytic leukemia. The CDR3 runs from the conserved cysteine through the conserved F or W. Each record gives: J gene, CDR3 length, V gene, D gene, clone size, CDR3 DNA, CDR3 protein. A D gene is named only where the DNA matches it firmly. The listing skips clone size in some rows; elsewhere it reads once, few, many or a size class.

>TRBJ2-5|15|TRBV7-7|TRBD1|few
TGTGCTAGCCGATCAGGGACAGGGGCCCAAGAGACCCAGTACTTC
CASRSGTGAQETQYF
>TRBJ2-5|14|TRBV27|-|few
TGTGCCAGCAGTTTATCCCGGGAGAGAGGGACCCAGTACTTC
CASSLSRERGTQYF
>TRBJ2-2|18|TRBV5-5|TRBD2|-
TGTGCCAGCAGCTCGGGACTAGCGGGGTCCGCGAACACCGGGGAGCTGTTTTTT
CASSSGLAGSANTGELFF
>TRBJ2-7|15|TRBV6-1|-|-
TGTGCCAGCAGCGACCCCGGGACAACGACCTACGAGCAGTACTTC
CASSDPGTTTYEQYF
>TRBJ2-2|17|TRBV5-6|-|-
TGTGCCAGCAGCCCGCTGGAAACGCTATGGGGCACCGGGGAGCTGTTTTTT
CASSPLETLWGTGELFF
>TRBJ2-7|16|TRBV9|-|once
TGTGCCAGCAGCGTAGCTGCCACAGGGCCCTACTACGAGCAGTACTTC
CASSVAATGPYYEQYF
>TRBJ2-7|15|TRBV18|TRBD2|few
TGTGCCAGCTCACTACTAGCGGGAGGGCCATACGAGCAGTACTTC
CASSLLAGGPYEQYF
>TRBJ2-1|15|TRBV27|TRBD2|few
TGTGCCAGCAGTCCGGGACTAGCGGGAGTCGGTGAGCAGTTCTTC
CASSPGLAGVGEQFF
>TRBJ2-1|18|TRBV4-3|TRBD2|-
TGCGCCAGCAGCCAAGAGTCTAGCGGGAGGTCGTCCTACAATGAGCAGTTCTTC
CASSQESSGRSSYNEQFF
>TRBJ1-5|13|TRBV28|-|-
TGTGCCAGCAGTTTTAATCGGGAACAGCCCCAGCATTTT
CASSFNREQPQHF
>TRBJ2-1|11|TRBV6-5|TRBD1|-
TGTGCCAGCAGTTACAGGGACAGGGTGATCTTC
CASSYRDRVIF
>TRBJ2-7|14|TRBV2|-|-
TGTGCCAGCAGACTTCTACAGCACTCCTACGAGCAGTACTTC
CASRLLQHSYEQYF
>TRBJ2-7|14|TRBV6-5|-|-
TGTGCCAGCAGTGCCACAGGGTTCGCCTACGAGCAGTACTTC
CASSATGFAYEQYF
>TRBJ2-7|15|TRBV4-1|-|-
TGCGCCAGCAGCCAAGCGGGACAATTAACCTACGAGCAGTACTTC
CASSQAGQLTYEQYF
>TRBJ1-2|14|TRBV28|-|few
TGTGCCAGCAGTTTAGTACAGGGAAACTATGGCTACACCTTC
CASSLVQGNYGYTF
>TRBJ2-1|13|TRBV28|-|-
TGTGCCACCCGACAGAGCTCCTACAATGAGCAGTTCTTC
CATRQSSYNEQFF
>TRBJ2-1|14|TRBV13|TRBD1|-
TGTGCCAGCAGCTTAGACAGGGGGGCGGGTGAGCAGTTCTTC
CASSLDRGAGEQFF
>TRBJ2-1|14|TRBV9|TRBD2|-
TGTGCCAGCAGCGTAGAAGCTAGCGGGAGTGAGCAGTTCTTC
CASSVEASGSEQFF
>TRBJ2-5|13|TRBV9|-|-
TGTGCCAGCAGCCCCTTTGTCGGGGAGACCCAGTACTTC
CASSPFVGETQYF
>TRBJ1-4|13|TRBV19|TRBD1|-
TGTGCCAGTAGGGGACAGGGTGGCGAAAAACTGTTTTTT
CASRGQGGEKLFF
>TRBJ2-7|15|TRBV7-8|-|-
TGTGCCAGCAGCTTACCGGGACGGGGGATCTACGAGCAGTACTTC
CASSLPGRGIYEQYF
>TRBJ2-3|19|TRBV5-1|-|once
TGCGCCAGCAGCGCCGGTACTAGTTTCATGCTGTGGCCCACAGATACGCAGTATTTT
CASSAGTSFMLWPTDTQYF
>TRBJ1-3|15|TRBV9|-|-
TGTGCCAGCAGCGTAGCTGGGTCCTCTGGAAACACCATATATTTT
CASSVAGSSGNTIYF
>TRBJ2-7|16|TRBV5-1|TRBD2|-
TGCGCCAGCAGCTTGGGCCGAACTAGCGGGAATGTCGAGCAGTACTTC
CASSLGRTSGNVEQYF
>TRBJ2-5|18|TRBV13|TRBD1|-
TGTGCCAGCAGCTCCAGAGCAGCCCGGACAGGGCCAATAGAGACCCAGTACTTC
CASSSRAARTGPIETQYF
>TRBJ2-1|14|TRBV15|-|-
TGTGCCACCAGCAGAGTTCGAAGCTTCGGTGAGCAGTTCTTC
CATSRVRSFGEQFF
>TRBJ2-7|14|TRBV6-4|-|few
TGTGCCAGCAGTGACGAACTAGGAAGCTACGAGCAGTACTTC
CASSDELGSYEQYF